This T cell receptor (beta chain) comes out of a study of cytomegalovirus exposure and HLA in healthy donors. The wider study: From donors who were HLA-typed, an early data release held approximately 80 million unique TCRs. General study results and limits: Owing to their indistinguishability, certain V segments, notably TRBV6-2 and TRBV6-3, were excluded.

In the PCR, 60 Vbeta and 13 Jbeta primers were used. The authors' processing: A follow-up analysis tallied some 80 million unique TCR beta chains, roughly 11 million shared. Clones were sequenced by immunoSEQ multiplex PCR, and TCRdb holds only the in-frame ones, with some missing. That table gives V, J and clone size, and the DNA gave D and trimming. The top ten hold about 2.2% of the sample, which has around 150,000 clones, roughly 85% seen once. Donors sampled were nominally healthy, though unrecorded immune exposures were likely. Points on this clone: Its antigen remains unknown.

Germline-derived CDR1 and CDR2 are LNHDA and SQIVND (reference sequence). Trimming removed 5 bases from V and 7 bases from J, with 15 bases in between. The CDR3 spans 14 residues. The sample consisted of PBMCs. The receptor comes from a man aged 35 to 55 in good health and CMV-seronegative. The genes are TRBV19 and TRBJ2-4; the D gene is possibly TRBD2 (5 bases). The CDR3 region is CASSSGRGVNIQYF. The CDR3 DNA sequence: TGTGCCAGTAGTTCGGGCCGGGGAGTCAACATTCAGTACTTC.